Sequencing of this TCR beta chain was carried out in a study of T cells in Graves' hyperthyroidism and ophthalmopathy. This CDR3 has 13 residues. Germline V gives CDR1 MGHDK, CDR2 SYGVNS. RNA transcripts were the template for amplifying TCR beta CDR3 regions. The HTBI set primed first-round TCR CDR3 RT-PCR. A single record per CDR3 protein comes from TCRdb applying MiXCR to the multiplex PCR reads. This table has about 560,000 distinct CDR3 sequences, roughly 50% appearing once. The chain employs TRBV25-1 and TRBJ1-2, with D possibly matching TRBD1 (5 bases). The material sequenced was peripheral blood or thyroid tissue (not recorded which). The clonotype was recovered from a young woman with Graves' hyperthyroidism. The chain's CDR3 is CASGLAQGQGYTF. The CDR3 region has the DNA TGTGCTAGTGGTTTGGCGCAGGGCCAGGGCTACACCTTC.